This paragraph covers one T cell receptor beta chain sequence. This clonotype was seen a handful of times. This receptor's antigen is unknown. Per-base quality was not reported, and no clone a single base away is much larger than it. The time point label on this specimen signifies: newly diagnosed GD, antithyroid drugs for less than 3 months. For both TCR sequencing and RNA sequencing, RNA was extracted from PBMCs in TRIzol. Graves' disease was diagnosed according to American Thyroid Association guidelines. Recruitment of patients was carried out at an endocrinology department in Xi'an, China. Each patient gave about 8.1 milliliters of peripheral blood, collected in an EDTA anticoagulant tube. Ficoll Paque Plus density gradient separation was used to isolate PBMCs, and no further T cell sorting was done. An Agilent 2100 Bioanalyzer and agarose gel were used to assess RNA quality, and a NanoDrop 2000 was used to measure RNA concentration.

From the cysteine through the phenylalanine, the CDR3 covers 16 amino acids. Kept here is only the CDR3 DNA, which spans 48 bases and is read in frame from base 1. The germline V gene yields SGHRS for CDR1 and YFSETQ for CDR2. V is shortened by 4 bases, J by 7 bases, and the region joining them spans 24 bases. The data originate from a study of regulatory T cells in long-lasting Graves disease (dated by TCRdb to 2020 to 2023). About the study as a whole: Newly diagnosed Graves' disease patients had taken antithyroid drugs for less than 3 months. Persistent Graves' disease patients were compared with newly diagnosed Graves' disease patients by peripheral blood TCR sequencing and RNA sequencing. The study was registered as a clinical trial and conducted in China. A total of about 35 samples underwent TCR sequencing, from roughly 13 patients with persistent Graves' disease and approximately 20 patients with newly diagnosed Graves' disease.

The investigation overall reported the following: Patients with persistent disease shared more public clonotypes (around 2,700) than newly diagnosed patients did (966). Sequencing and analysis were restricted to the TCR beta chain. Compared with newly diagnosed patients, persistent Graves' disease patients had lower TCR Shannon entropy and fewer highly expanded clones, which suggests clonal expansion. Peripheral blood alone was examined, since thyroid tissue, which constituted the primary lesion, could not be accessed. The authors noted that the small sample size was a limitation that may lower accuracy. Persistent disease showed preferential use of TRBV28, TRBJ1-2 and TRBJ2-5, whereas newly diagnosed disease favored TRBV20-1 and TRBJ2-1.

Libraries were made using multiplex PCR. Sequencing was carried out with an Illumina HiSeq 4000. TCR beta libraries were built with iRepertoire HTBI primers and Arm-PCR amplification of CDR3 regions. Before sequencing, the PCR products underwent gel purification. As for the authors' bioinformatics: Gene usage analysis of CDR3 amino acid clonotypes used the approximately 62 TRBV and about 13 TRBJ segments found across samples. COPE and FqMerger were used to merge the filtered high-quality paired reads into contigs. BLAST was used to align contigs to IMGT TRBV, TRBD and TRBJ reference genes, with CDR3 defined following IMGT. Any clonotype with a frequency above 0.1% was classified as a highly expanded clone. Shannon entropy was used to measure repertoire diversity, and the Gini coefficient was used to measure V-J evenness. Public clonotypes were defined as clonotypes shared by more than one individual. TCRdb handled the public reads itself, with Q25 trimming in fastp and clone calling in MiXCR, and kept productive beta chains. Records with the same CDR3 protein are collapsed into one entry carrying the most frequent genes and DNA. TCRdb, not the authors, supplied the V and J calls. In this sample the table shows 450,000 to 600,000 distinct CDR3 sequences, roughly 12% of which occur a single time. Roughly 10% of the sample is held by the ten biggest clonotypes.

In addition, the sample was reused for a study of T cells in Graves' hyperthyroidism and ophthalmopathy. From that second study: Stable Graves' hyperthyroidism was defined as no progression to ophthalmopathy during 18 months of follow-up. The hyperthyroidism patients were between 18 and 65 years old and newly diagnosed, with a disease duration of less than 2 months. Patients with uncontrolled infections, other autoimmune diseases, pregnancy or lactation were excluded. Diagnoses relied on clinical symptoms, serum thyroxine and TRAb, thyroid ultrasound and orbital computed tomography. The TCR CDR3 was subjected to a first round of RT-PCR using the HTBI primer set and the Qiagen OneStep RT-PCR kit. Blood samples also contained most of the expanded thyroid clonotypes (frequency above 0.001), which suggests that blood repertoires may reflect thyroid immune responses. Ophthalmopathy was separated from stable hyperthyroidism by a 13 V-J signature model, with around 90% sensitivity and approximately 84% specificity obtained in cross-validation and 80%/75% obtained in testing. In validation, progression to ophthalmopathy was predicted by the model with nearly 71% sensitivity and roughly 76% specificity, a median of approximately 6.5 months before onset. A discovery cohort of fewer than 110 patients, roughly 45 with Graves' ophthalmopathy and about 58 with stable Graves' hyperthyroidism, was used to find distinguishing TCR V-J signatures. Whether ophthalmopathy could be predicted prospectively was tested in an independent validation cohort made up of under 20 hyperthyroidism patients plus 17 patients who later progressed to ophthalmopathy. For training and testing, the 110 or so patients in the discovery cohort were randomly divided in a 7:3 ratio. In about six Graves' hyperthyroidism patients, the study also compared T-cell repertoires from thyroid tissue with T-cell repertoires from blood. Once sampling was done, hyperthyroidism patients were given methimazole at a starting dose of 30 mg daily, whereas ophthalmopathy patients were given high-dose intravenous methylprednisolone. Libraries were constructed in a second round of multiplex PCR, after which size selection and purification were performed. Paired-end sequencing of the libraries was performed with 100 bp reads on an Illumina HiSeq2000. Raw data were processed with SOAPnuke, discarding reads with adapters, uncalled bases, mean Phred below 15, or no exact constant-primer or identifier match. High-quality paired reads were merged using COPE v1.2.5, and each unique nucleotide sequence was defined as a clonotype. Clonotypes were aligned to IMGT TRBV, TRBD and TRBJ reference segments using MiTCR v1.1. Analysis was restricted to V-J combinations with a frequency above 0.0001, which covered about 99% of repertoires. A TCS score was defined as the ratio between F50 (clonal expansion) and ExV (chaos), using BLOSUM62-based TCRdist between CDR3 peptides within each V-J. Welch's t-statistics and random forest reduced several hundred V-J features to roughly 13, which were used in a naive Bayes classifier (R e1071). Sample size was not statistically predetermined, and investigators were not blinded to group allocation. The paper reports TCR Vbeta CDR3 sequencing of approximately 130 peripheral blood samples: around 45 ophthalmopathy, roughly 74 hyperthyroidism and approximately 17 progressor patients.

The rearranged chain carries TRBV5-1 and TRBJ2-7; the D gene may be TRBD1 or TRBD2, since each aligns over 5 bases. The source of this sequence is a man aged 25 to 40 with Graves disease. Donor details come from another sample of the same person, matched by shared clones. This specimen was peripheral blood mononuclear cells (PBMCs), taken at new diagnosis, from a patient treated with antithyroid drugs. The DNA reads as follows: TGCGCCAGCAGCCCATTTTACGGGACCAAAGTTTGGGAGCAGTACTTC. This is translated as CASSPFYGTKVWEQYF.